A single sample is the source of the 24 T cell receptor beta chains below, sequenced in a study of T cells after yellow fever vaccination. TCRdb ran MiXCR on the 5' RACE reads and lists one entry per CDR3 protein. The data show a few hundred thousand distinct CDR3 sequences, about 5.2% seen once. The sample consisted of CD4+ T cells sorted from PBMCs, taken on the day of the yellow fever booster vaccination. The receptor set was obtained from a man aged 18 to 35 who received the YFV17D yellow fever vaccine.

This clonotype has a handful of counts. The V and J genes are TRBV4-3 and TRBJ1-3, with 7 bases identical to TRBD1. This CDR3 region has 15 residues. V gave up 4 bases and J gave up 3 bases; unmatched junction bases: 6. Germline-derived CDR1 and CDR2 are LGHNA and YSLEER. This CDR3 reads CASSRWDSNGNTIYF. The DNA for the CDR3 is TGCGCCAGCAGCCGGTGGGACAGCAATGGAAACACCATATATTTT.

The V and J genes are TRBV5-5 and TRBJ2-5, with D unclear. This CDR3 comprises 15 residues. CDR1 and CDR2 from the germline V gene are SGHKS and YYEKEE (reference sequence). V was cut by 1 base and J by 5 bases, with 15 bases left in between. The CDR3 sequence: CASSLTAGRPETQYF. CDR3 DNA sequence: TGTGCCAGCAGCTTGACGGCAGGCAGACCTGAGACCCAGTACTTC.

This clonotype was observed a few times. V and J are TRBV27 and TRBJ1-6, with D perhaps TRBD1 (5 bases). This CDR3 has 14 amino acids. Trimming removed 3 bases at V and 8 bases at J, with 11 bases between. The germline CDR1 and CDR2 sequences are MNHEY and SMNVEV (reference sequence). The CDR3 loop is CASSLGVGDSPLHF. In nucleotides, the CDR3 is TGTGCCAGCAGTTTGGGGGTAGGGGATTCACCCCTCCACTTT.

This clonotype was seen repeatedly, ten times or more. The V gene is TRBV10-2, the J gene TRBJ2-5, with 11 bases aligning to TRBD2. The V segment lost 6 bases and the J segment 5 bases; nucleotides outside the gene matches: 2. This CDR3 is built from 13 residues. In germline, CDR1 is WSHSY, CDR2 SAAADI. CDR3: CASRTSGAETQYF. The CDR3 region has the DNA TGCGCCAGCAGGACTAGCGGGGCCGAGACCCAGTACTTC.

The CDR3 DNA reads as TGTGCCAGCAGCCACGGGTTAGGGGAGACCCAGTACTTC. Protein sequence: CASSHGLGETQYF. V is TRBV7-3 and J is TRBJ2-5; D uncertain. This CDR3 contains 13 residues. Germline CDR1 reads SGHTA; CDR2 reads FQGTGA. The germline V and J ends were trimmed by 5 bases and 5 bases, with 12 bases remaining between them. Complete variable domain (other parts from reference TRBV7-3 and TRBJ2-5): GAGVSQTPSNKVTEKGKYVELRCDPISGHTALYWYRQSLGQGPEFLIYFQGTGAADDSGLPNDRFFAVRPEGSVSTLKIQRTERGDSAVYLCASSHGLGETQYFGPGTRLLVL.

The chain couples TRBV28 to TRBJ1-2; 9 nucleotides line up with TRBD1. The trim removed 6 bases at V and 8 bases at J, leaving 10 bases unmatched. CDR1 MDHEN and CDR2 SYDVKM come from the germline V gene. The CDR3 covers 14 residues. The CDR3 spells CASRTGTGWSGYTF. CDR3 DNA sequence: TGTGCCAGCAGAACTGGGACAGGGTGGAGCGGCTACACCTTC.

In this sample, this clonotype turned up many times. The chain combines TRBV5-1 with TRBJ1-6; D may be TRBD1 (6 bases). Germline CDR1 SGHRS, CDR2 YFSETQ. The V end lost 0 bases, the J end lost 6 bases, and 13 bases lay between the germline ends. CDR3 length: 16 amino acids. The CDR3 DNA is TGCGCCAGCAGCTTGGGAACAGGGAGCGCTAATTCACCCCTCCACTTT. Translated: CASSLGTGSANSPLHF.

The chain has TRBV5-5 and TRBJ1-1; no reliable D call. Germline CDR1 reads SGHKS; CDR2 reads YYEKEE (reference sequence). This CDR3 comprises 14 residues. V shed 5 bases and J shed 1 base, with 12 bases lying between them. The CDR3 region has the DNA TGTGCCAGCAGTTATGGACGGGCGAACACTGAAGCTTTCTTT. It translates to CASSYGRANTEAFF.

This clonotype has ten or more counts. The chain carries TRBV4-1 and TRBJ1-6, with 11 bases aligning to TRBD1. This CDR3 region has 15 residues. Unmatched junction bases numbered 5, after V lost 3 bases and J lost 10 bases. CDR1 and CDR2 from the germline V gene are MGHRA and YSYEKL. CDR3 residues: CASSHGTGGGSPLHF. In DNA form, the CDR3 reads TGCGCCAGCAGCCACGGGACAGGGGGAGGCTCACCCCTCCACTTT.

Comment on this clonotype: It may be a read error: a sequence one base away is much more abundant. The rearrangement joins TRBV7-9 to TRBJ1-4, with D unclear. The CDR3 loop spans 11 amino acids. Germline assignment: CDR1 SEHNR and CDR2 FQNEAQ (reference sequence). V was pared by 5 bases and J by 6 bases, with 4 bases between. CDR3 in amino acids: CASSTDEKLFF. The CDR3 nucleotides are TGTGCCAGCAGCACCGATGAAAAACTGTTTTTT.

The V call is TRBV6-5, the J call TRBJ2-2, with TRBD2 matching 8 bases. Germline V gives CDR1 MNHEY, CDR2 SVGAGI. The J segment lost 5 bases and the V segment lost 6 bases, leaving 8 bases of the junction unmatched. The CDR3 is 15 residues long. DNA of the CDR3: TGTGCCAGCAGCCTTCCGGGGGGGCCGACCGGGGAGCTGTTTTTT. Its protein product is CASSLPGGPTGELFF.

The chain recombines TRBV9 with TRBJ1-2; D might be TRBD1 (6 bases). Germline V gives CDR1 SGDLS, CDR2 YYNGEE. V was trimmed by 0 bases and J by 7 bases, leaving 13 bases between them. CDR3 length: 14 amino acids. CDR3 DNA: TGTGCCAGCAGCGTAGGTGGCGGCAGGGGTGGCTACACCTTC. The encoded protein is CASSVGGGRGGYTF.

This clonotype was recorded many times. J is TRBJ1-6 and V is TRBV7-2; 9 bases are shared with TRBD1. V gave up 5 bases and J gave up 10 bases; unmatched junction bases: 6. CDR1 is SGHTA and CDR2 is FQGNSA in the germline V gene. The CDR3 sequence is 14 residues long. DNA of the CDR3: TGTGCCAGCAGCCCTGACAGGGGGTCATCACCCCTCCACTTT. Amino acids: CASSPDRGSSPLHF.

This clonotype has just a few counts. The CDR3 region is CAITAFERGNTGELFF. CDR3 coding DNA: TGTGCCATCACAGCCTTCGAGCGGGGGAACACCGGGGAGCTGTTTTTT. The gene calls are TRBV10-3 and TRBJ2-2; 7 bases fit TRBD2. CDR1 is ENHRY, CDR2 SYGVKD, per germline. There are 16 residues in the CDR3. Germline trimming cut 7 bases from V and 1 base from J; bases unmatched to any gene: 9.

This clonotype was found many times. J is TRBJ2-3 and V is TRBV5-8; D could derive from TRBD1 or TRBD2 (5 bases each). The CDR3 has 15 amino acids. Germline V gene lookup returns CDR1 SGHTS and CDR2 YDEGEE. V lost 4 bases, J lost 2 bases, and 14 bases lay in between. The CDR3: CASSPGRKYTDTQYF. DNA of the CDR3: TGTGCCAGCAGCCCGGGACGGAAGTACACAGATACGCAGTATTTT.

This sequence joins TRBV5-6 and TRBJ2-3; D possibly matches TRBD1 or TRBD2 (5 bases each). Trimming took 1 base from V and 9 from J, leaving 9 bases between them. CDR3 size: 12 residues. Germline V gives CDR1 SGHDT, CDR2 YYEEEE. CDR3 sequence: CASSLPGDTQYF. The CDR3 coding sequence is TGTGCCAGCAGCTTGCCCGGGGACACGCAGTATTTT.

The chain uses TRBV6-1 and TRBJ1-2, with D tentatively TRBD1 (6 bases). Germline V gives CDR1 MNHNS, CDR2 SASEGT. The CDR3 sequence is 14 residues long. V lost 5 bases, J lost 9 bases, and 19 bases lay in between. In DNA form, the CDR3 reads TGTGCCAGCAGTCTCGAGGGGGATCTAGTCAGCTACACCTTC. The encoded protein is CASSLEGDLVSYTF.

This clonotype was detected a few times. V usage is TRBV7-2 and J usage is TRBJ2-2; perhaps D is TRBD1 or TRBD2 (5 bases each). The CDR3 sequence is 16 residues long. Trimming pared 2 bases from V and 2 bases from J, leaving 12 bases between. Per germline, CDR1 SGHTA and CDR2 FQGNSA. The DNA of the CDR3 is TGTGCCAGCAGCTTAAACGGGGCTACAAACACCGGGGAGCTGTTTTTT. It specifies CASSLNGATNTGELFF.

CDR3 DNA: TGTGCCAGCAGCCTAACAAGGCAGTTCTTC. Its protein product is CASSLTRQFF. The chain employs TRBV3-2 and TRBJ2-1. TRBV3-2 is given as a pseudogene. CDR3 size: 10 residues.

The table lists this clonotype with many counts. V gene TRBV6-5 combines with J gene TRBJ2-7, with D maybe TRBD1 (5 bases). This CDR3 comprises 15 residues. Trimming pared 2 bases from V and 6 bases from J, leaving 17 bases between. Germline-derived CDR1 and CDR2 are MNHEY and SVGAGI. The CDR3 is CASSYRQTAGVEQYF. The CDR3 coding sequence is TGTGCCAGCAGTTACCGGCAGACAGCCGGTGTCGAGCAGTACTTC.

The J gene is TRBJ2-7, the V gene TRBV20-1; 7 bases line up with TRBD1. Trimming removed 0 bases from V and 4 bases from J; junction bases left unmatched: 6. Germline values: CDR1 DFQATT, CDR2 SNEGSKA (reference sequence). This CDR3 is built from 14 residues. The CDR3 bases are TGCAGTGCTAGAGATCGCAGGGGGAAATACGAGCAGTACGTC. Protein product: CSARDRRGKYEQYV.

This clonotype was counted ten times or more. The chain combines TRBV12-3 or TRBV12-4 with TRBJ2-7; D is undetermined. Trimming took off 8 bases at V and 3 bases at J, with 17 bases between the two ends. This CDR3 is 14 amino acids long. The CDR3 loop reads CASYIPIPYYEQYV. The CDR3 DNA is TGTGCCAGCTATATCCCGATCCCCTACTACGAGCAGTACGTC.

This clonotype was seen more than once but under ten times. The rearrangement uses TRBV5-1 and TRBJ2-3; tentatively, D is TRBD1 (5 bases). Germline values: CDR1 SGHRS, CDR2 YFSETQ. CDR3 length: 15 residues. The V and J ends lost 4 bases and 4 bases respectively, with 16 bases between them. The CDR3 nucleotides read TGCGCCAGCAGCGCTGGGTCCCTCAGGGCAGATACGCAGTATTTT. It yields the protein CASSAGSLRADTQYF.

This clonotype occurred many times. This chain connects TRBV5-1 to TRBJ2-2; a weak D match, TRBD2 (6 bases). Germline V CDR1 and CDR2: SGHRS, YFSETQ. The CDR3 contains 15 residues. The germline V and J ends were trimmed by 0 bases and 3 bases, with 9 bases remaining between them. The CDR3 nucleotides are TGCGCCAGCAGCTTGGACCCGGGGGACACCGGGGAGCTGTTTTTT. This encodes CASSLDPGDTGELFF.